The 30 T cell receptor beta chains in this list originate from one sample, sequenced in a study of beta chain features in type 1 diabetes. cDNA synthesis used the whole RNA isolate, giving expressed TCRB sequences. Profiled with immunoSEQ multiplex PCR; TCRdb holds only in-frame clones, not every one. The profile shows around 180,000 clones, approximately 13% of them singletons. The sequencing sample was made of central memory CD4+ T cells from blood. The source is a woman under 30 in good health.

In this sample, this clone turned up a few times. The chain recombines TRBV29-1 with TRBJ2-7; 9 bases are shared with TRBD2. The CDR3 has 12 residues. V lost 6 bases, J lost 7 bases, and 7 bases stayed unmatched. From germline, CDR1 is SQVTM and CDR2 ANQGSEA. CDR3: CSVTSGKEEQYF. The CDR3 nucleotides read TGCAGCGTGACTAGCGGTAAGGAAGAGCAGTACTTC.

This clone was seen ten or more times. The V call is TRBV29-1, the J call TRBJ1-5; D gene ambiguous. CDR1 is SQVTM, CDR2 ANQGSEA, per germline. V was shortened by 6 bases and J by 3 bases, with 12 bases between the two germline ends. There are 13 residues in the CDR3. CDR3 loop: CSVLPGYNQPQHF. In DNA, the CDR3 is TGCAGCGTCCTTCCCGGGTACAATCAGCCCCAGCATTTT.

This clone was picked up a small number of times. At the DNA level, this CDR3 is encoded by other sequences in the same sample as well. The chain is built from TRBV18 and TRBJ1-5; unclear D gene. V lost 3 bases and J lost 4, with 7 bases in between. The CDR3 has 13 residues. CDR1 KGHSH and CDR2 LQKENI come from the germline V gene. The CDR3 reads CASSPGENQPQHF. The CDR3 region has the DNA TGTGCCAGCTCACCCGGGGAGAATCAGCCCCAGCATTTT.

This clone turned up a few times. CDR3 nucleotides: TGTGCCAGCTCACCCCAGGGACAGGGGGCAACCCCTAACTATGGCTACACCTTC. It codes for CASSPQGQGATPNYGYTF. This rearrangement joins TRBV18 to TRBJ1-2; 12 nucleotides align to TRBD1. The V segment lost 3 bases and the J segment 0 bases; nucleotides outside the gene matches: 8. Germline CDR1 reads KGHSH; CDR2 reads LQKENI. The CDR3 runs to 18 residues.

The V call is TRBV27, the J call TRBJ1-1; TRBD1 is a possible D gene (6 bases). The CDR3 contains 15 residues. Germline V gene lookup returns CDR1 MNHEY and CDR2 SMNVEV (reference sequence). Trimming took 4 bases from V and 6 from J, leaving 18 bases between them. The CDR3 coding sequence is TGTGCCAGCAGTTCGACGTCCAGGGGAAATCCTGAAGCTTTCTTT. Translating it yields CASSSTSRGNPEAFF.

J is TRBJ2-7 and V is TRBV5-1; D perhaps matches TRBD2 (6 bases). The CDR3 has 17 residues. V dropped 0 bases and J dropped 5 bases, with 21 bases sitting between them. Looked up from germline, CDR1 is SGHRS and CDR2 is YFSETQ. The CDR3 bases are TGCGCCAGCAGCTTGGAAGGGAGGCGGAGTACCCACCACGAGCAGTACTTC. Translating gives CASSLEGRRSTHHEQYF.

The gene calls are TRBV5-1 and TRBJ1-1; D remains ambiguous. This CDR3 has 15 amino acids. Germline loops: CDR1 SGHRS, CDR2 YFSETQ. Trimming shortened V by 0 bases and J by 1 base, and 10 bases separated the two germline ends. This CDR3 is CASSLVGRSNTEAFF. As DNA, the CDR3 is TGCGCCAGCAGCTTGGTTGGCAGATCGAACACTGAAGCTTTCTTT.

The V and J genes are TRBV5-1 and TRBJ2-1; 11 bases are shared with TRBD2. J lost 5 bases, V lost 5 bases, and 9 bases had no gene match. This CDR3 contains 16 residues. Per germline, CDR1 SGHRS and CDR2 YFSETQ. The CDR3 DNA follows: TGCGCCAGCAGTCCCTCAATACTAGCGGGGGACAATGAGCAGTTCTTC. It translates to CASSPSILAGDNEQFF.

V usage is TRBV6-6 and J usage is TRBJ2-1; 8 bases match TRBD2. The CDR3 sequence is 12 residues long. V was pared by 4 bases and J by 15 bases, with 8 bases of the junction left unmatched. Germline V gives CDR1 MNHNY, CDR2 SVGAGI (reference sequence). CDR3 region: CASSFGLASTFF. The CDR3 DNA reads TGTGCCAGCAGTTTCGGACTAGCAAGTACGTTCTTC.

This clone was observed a handful of times. This CDR3 is CASSRTAGANEQYF. Here the CDR3 DNA reads TGTGCCAGCTCGCGGACCGCAGGGGCTAACGAGCAGTACTTC. The rearrangement joins TRBV2 to TRBJ2-7, with D maybe TRBD1 (6 bases). The germline gives CDR1 SNHLY, CDR2 FYNNEI. This CDR3 contains 14 residues. The V gene lost 8 bases and the J gene lost 5 bases, with 19 bases spanning the gap.

The chain has TRBV28 and TRBJ1-4; TRBD1 aligns across 8 bases. Germline lookup yields CDR1 MDHEN and CDR2 SYDVKM. J lost 6 bases, V lost 4 bases, and 7 bases had no gene match. This CDR3 comprises 15 residues. CDR3 loop: CASSSSGTGHEKLFF. In DNA, the CDR3 is TGTGCCAGCAGTTCATCCGGGACAGGACATGAAAAACTGTTTTTT.

A few counts support this clone. The rearrangement joins TRBV5-1 to TRBJ2-7; the D gene is possibly TRBD1 (6 bases). Trimming removed 1 base at V and 2 bases at J, with 10 bases between. The CDR3 covers 14 residues. Per germline, CDR1 SGHRS and CDR2 YFSETQ. The DNA of the CDR3 is TGCGCCAGCAGCTTGAACAGGGCTCCCTACGAGCAGTACTTC. This encodes CASSLNRAPYEQYF. The whole variable domain, remainder taken from reference TRBV5-1 and TRBJ2-7, is KAGVTQTPRYLIKTRGQQVTLSCSPISGHRSVSWYQQTPGQGLQFLFEYFSETQRNKGNFPGRFSGRQFSNSRSEMNVSTLELGDSALYLCASSLNRAPYEQYFGPGTRLTVT.

This clone was seen a handful of times. The gene calls are TRBV6-6 and TRBJ2-5; D unresolved. Trimming pared 2 bases from V and 0 bases from J, leaving 4 bases between. This CDR3 region has 13 residues. The germline V gene has CDR1 MNHNY and CDR2 SVGAGI (reference sequence). CDR3: CASSYRDQETQYF. The CDR3 coding sequence is TGTGCCAGCAGTTACCGGGACCAAGAGACCCAGTACTTC.

The table lists this clone with a few counts. The V and J genes are TRBV6-6 and TRBJ2-3, with 7 bases fitting TRBD1. Losses at the gene ends were 10 bases for V and 4 bases for J; bases not matched to a gene: 14. The CDR3 loop spans 15 amino acids. Germline V gene lookup returns CDR1 MNHNY and CDR2 SVGAGI (reference sequence). This CDR3 is CATLPPGQLSDTQYF. The CDR3 DNA follows: TGTGCCACCCTTCCCCCGGGACAGCTATCAGATACGCAGTATTTT.

The V and J genes are TRBV6-5 and TRBJ2-1; 7 positions match TRBD2. V gave up 0 bases and J gave up 4 bases; unmatched junction bases: 0. The length of the CDR3 is 14 residues. Germline CDR1 is MNHEY and CDR2 is SVGAGI. The CDR3 DNA is TGTGCCAGCAGTTACTCGCGGGGGTACAATGAGCAGTTCTTC. It encodes CASSYSRGYNEQFF.

This clone came up a few times. This rearrangement joins TRBV7-9 to TRBJ1-2; D is perhaps TRBD1 (6 bases). The length of the CDR3 is 12 residues. The V end was cut by 6 bases, the J end by 5 bases, with 10 bases between. Per germline, CDR1 SEHNR and CDR2 FQNEAQ (reference sequence). This CDR3 reads CASRAGDYGYTF. The CDR3, as DNA: TGTGCCAGCAGGGCAGGGGATTATGGCTACACCTTC. Full variable domain (missing parts from reference TRBV7-9 and TRBJ1-2): DTGVSQNPRHKITKRGQNVTFRCDPISEHNRLYWYRQTLGQGPEFLTYFQNEAQLEKSRLLSDRFSAERPKGSFSTLEIQRTEQGDSAMYLCASRAGDYGYTFGSGTRLTVV.

The chain is built from TRBV4-3 and TRBJ2-1; TRBD2 matches 9 bases. The trim removed 0 bases at V and 1 base at J, leaving 10 bases unmatched. The CDR3 totals 19 residues. Looked up from germline, CDR1 is LGHNA and CDR2 is YSLEER. CDR3: CASSQDLSLAGTSYNEQFF. The DNA of the CDR3 is TGCGCCAGCAGCCAAGATTTAAGCCTAGCGGGAACGTCCTACAATGAGCAGTTCTTC.

This clone was seen a handful of times. The chain employs TRBV28 and TRBJ1-1, with D possibly TRBD1 on 5 matching bases. CDR3 length equals 12 residues. The germline gives CDR1 MDHEN, CDR2 SYDVKM. V dropped 2 bases and J dropped 10 bases, with 11 bases sitting between them. Written as DNA, the CDR3 is TGTGCCAGCAGTTTAAGCAGGGAAGGAGCTTTCTTT. Encoded protein: CASSLSREGAFF.

The table lists this clone with a few counts. The chain carries TRBV7-9 and TRBJ2-7; the D is unclear. V was shortened by 4 bases and J by 9 bases, with 10 bases between the two germline ends. Looked up from germline, CDR1 is SEHNR and CDR2 is FQNEAQ (reference sequence). The CDR3 totals 11 residues. The CDR3 here is CASSSLTGQYF. Here the CDR3 DNA reads TGTGCCAGCAGCTCTCTAACCGGGCAGTACTTC.

This clone was observed at least ten times. The chain combines TRBV7-2 with TRBJ1-2, with TRBD1 matching over 8 bases. The CDR3 has 13 residues. The trim removed 11 bases at V and 6 bases at J, leaving 11 bases unmatched. CDR1 SGHTA and CDR2 FQGNSA come from the germline V gene. CDR3 loop: CARSRQGRDGYTF. DNA for the CDR3: TGTGCCCGGTCGAGACAGGGGCGAGATGGCTACACCTTC.

J is TRBJ1-1 and V is TRBV11-2; 8 nucleotides agree with TRBD1. The germline V gene has CDR1 SGHAT and CDR2 FQNNGV. With 6 bases clipped from V and 1 base from J, the junction kept 7 bases outside the gene matches. This CDR3 comprises 15 residues. The CDR3 nucleotides are TGTGCCAGCAGGCAACAGGGGGATCGGAACACTGAAGCTTTCTTT. Translated: CASRQQGDRNTEAFF.

For this clone: The sample holds other DNA sequences that translate to the same CDR3. This sequence joins TRBV19 and TRBJ2-2; possible D gene TRBD1, 6 bases. V lost 5 bases and J 1 base, leaving 8 bases between the germline ends. Germline CDR1 and CDR2: LNHDA and SQIVND (reference sequence). The CDR3 covers 14 residues. CDR3 residues: CASSLTGNTGELFF. The CDR3 bases are TGTGCCAGTAGTTTGACAGGGAACACCGGGGAGCTGTTTTTT.

This clone was detected only once. The V gene is TRBV30, the J gene TRBJ1-5; 8 bases match TRBD1. The CDR3 is made up of 15 amino acids. Germline V lookup: CDR1 GTSNPN, CDR2 SVGIG (reference sequence). V lost 2 bases, J lost 6 bases, and 9 bases stayed unmatched. The CDR3 sequence is CAWSRGQGASQPQHF. DNA of the CDR3: TGTGCCTGGAGTAGGGGGCAGGGGGCATCTCAGCCCCAGCATTTT.

The rearrangement links TRBV2 to TRBJ2-7, with 7 bases fitting TRBD2. Germline V gene sequence: CDR1 SNHLY, CDR2 FYNNEI. The V and J ends lost 3 bases and 4 bases, in that order; junction bases with no gene match: 6. The CDR3 extends over 14 amino acids. The CDR3 loop is CASSETTSLYEQYF. The CDR3, as DNA: TGTGCCAGCAGTGAGACGACTAGCCTGTACGAGCAGTACTTC.

This clone was counted only a few times. V usage is TRBV10-3 and J usage is TRBJ2-7; D is uncertain. V lost 2 bases and J lost 5, with 4 bases in between. The CDR3 is made up of 11 amino acids. Germline V gene sequence: CDR1 ENHRY, CDR2 SYGVKD. CDR3: CAISEVNEQYF. The DNA for the CDR3 is TGTGCCATCAGTGAGGTCAACGAGCAGTACTTC.

The chain is built from TRBV20-1 and TRBJ2-7, with a weak D call TRBD1 (6 bases). This CDR3 is 11 amino acids long. Trimming removed 4 bases at V and 5 bases at J, with 9 bases between. Germline CDR1 is DFQATT and CDR2 is SNEGSKA (reference sequence). The CDR3 nucleotides read TGCAGTGCTAACAGGGTACACGAGCAGTACTTC. It translates to CSANRVHEQYF.

This clone appeared a few times. The CDR3 spells CASSSPGGGPRSYNEQFF. DNA of the CDR3: TGTGCCAGCAGTTCCCCTGGTGGAGGGCCTCGCTCCTACAATGAGCAGTTCTTC. The genes are TRBV28 and TRBJ2-1; a weak D match, TRBD2 (6 bases). Germline V gene sequence: CDR1 MDHEN, CDR2 SYDVKM. The V and J ends lost 4 bases and 0 bases respectively, with 19 bases between them. This CDR3 has 18 amino acids.

This clone appeared a few times. This rearrangement joins TRBV30 to TRBJ1-5; perhaps TRBD1 as D (6 bases). V was trimmed by 5 bases and J by 3 bases, leaving 11 bases between them. The CDR3 loop spans 13 amino acids. Per the germline V gene, CDR1 is GTSNPN and CDR2 is SVGIG (reference sequence). Here the CDR3 reads CAWGRDTNQPQHF. DNA for the CDR3: TGTGCCTGGGGCCGGGACACCAATCAGCCCCAGCATTTT.

The chain carries TRBV4-1 and TRBJ1-4, with 7 bases matching TRBD1. V gave up 2 bases and J gave up 8 bases; unmatched junction bases: 5. The CDR3 has 14 residues. In germline, CDR1 is MGHRA, CDR2 YSYEKL. CDR3: CASSQPGQKEKLFF. The CDR3, as DNA: TGCGCCAGCAGCCAACCGGGACAGAAGGAAAAACTGTTTTTT.

For the CDR3, the DNA is TGTGCCAGCAGCAAAGACGGGACACCTTACGAGCAGTACTTC. Its protein is CASSKDGTPYEQYF. This chain links TRBV21-1 with TRBJ2-7; TRBD1 reflects the table's D call only, with no check against the DNA. TRBV21-1 is deemed a pseudogene. This CDR3 region has 14 residues.